This T cell receptor (beta chain) was found in a study of sequential checkpoint blockade in melanoma. The wider study: First-line arms were nivolumab then ipilimumab, or the reverse, randomized 1:1.

The CDR3 spans 16 residues. Germline V gene data show CDR1 as MDHEN and CDR2 as SYDVKM. Trimming took 6 bases from V and 1 from J; bases not matched to a gene: 10. Treatment defined: randomized to nivolumab then ipilimumab (arm A) or the reverse (arm B). Sorted cells were live CD3+CD8+, lacking CD19 and CD56, from PBMCs. Assay used: immunoSEQ multiplex PCR; TCRdb lists only in-frame clones, some missing. The sample has under 25,000 clones; around 75% are singletons. This receptor was identified in a human donor with melanoma. The chain links TRBV28 to TRBJ1-1, with TRBD1 matching over 8 bases. Material: CD8+ T cells sorted from blood (inferred from file names), obtained from a patient given nivolumab and ipilimumab in sequence. The CDR3 reads CASRGQGWGTNTEAFF. In DNA form, the CDR3 reads TGTGCCAGCAGAGGACAGGGTTGGGGCACGAACACTGAAGCTTTCTTT.